A selection of T cell receptor beta chains follows, all from one sample in a study of OX40 agonist ivuxolimab in advanced cancers. This table comes from immunoSEQ multiplex PCR, and its TCRdb copy is limited to in-frame clones, with some not included. The top ten hold more than 13% of the sample, which has about 47,000 clones, around nine tenths seen once. The sequencing here drew on CD4+ or CD8+ T cells sorted from blood, taken in a trial of the OX40 agonist ivuxolimab. Receptor source: an adult with an advanced solid tumor such as melanoma, head and neck, liver or kidney cancer. The CDR3 runs from the conserved cysteine through the conserved F or W. Fields, in order: J gene, D gene, clone size, V gene, CDR3 protein, CDR3 DNA. The D gene is left open where the match is weak. Clone size, where shown, is once, few, many, or a class for clones that have expanded.

>TRBJ2-3|NA|few|TRBV15
CATSRVVQGSDTQYF
TGTGCCACCAGCAGAGTGGTTCAGGGATCAGATACGCAGTATTTT
>TRBJ1-1|NA|few|TRBV15
CATSMNTEAFF
TGTGCCACCAGCATGAACACTGAAGCTTTCTTT
>TRBJ1-1|NA|once|TRBV10-3
CAISPKGTADTEAFF
TGTGCCATCAGTCCAAAAGGGACGGCCGACACTGAAGCTTTCTTT
>TRBJ1-1|NA|many|TRBV9
CASSVGAEGGAFF
TGTGCCAGCAGCGTGGGGGCTGAGGGCGGAGCTTTCTTT
>TRBJ2-3|NA|NA|TRBV4-3
CASSQDRHYRDTQYF
TGCGCCAGCAGCCAAGATCGCCATTATCGGGATACGCAGTATTTT
>TRBJ1-4|NA|NA|TRBV18
CASSPSGRTNEKLFF
TGTGCCAGCTCACCGTCGGGCAGAACCAATGAAAAACTGTTTTTT
>TRBJ2-2|NA|NA|TRBV4-1
CASSQADYNTGELFF
TGCGCCAGCAGCCAAGCTGACTATAACACCGGGGAGCTGTTTTTT
>TRBJ1-5|NA|NA|TRBV28
CASDRIYQPQHF
TGTGCCAGTGACAGAATTTATCAGCCCCAGCATTTT
>TRBJ1-1|NA|NA|TRBV7-9
CASSLRGGEDTEAFF
TGTGCCAGCAGCCTAAGGGGAGGGGAGGACACTGAAGCTTTCTTT
>TRBJ1-2|TRBD1|NA|TRBV5-4
CASSSSGTGLANYGYTF
TGTGCCAGCAGCTCCTCCGGGACAGGTCTAGCTAACTATGGCTACACCTTC
>TRBJ2-3|NA|NA|TRBV27
CASSLWQTPTPDTQYF
TGTGCCAGCAGTTTATGGCAGACCCCCACTCCAGATACGCAGTATTTT
>TRBJ1-4|TRBD1|NA|TRBV5-4
CASSLEGQRDEKLFF
TGTGCCAGCAGCTTGGAGGGACAGCGGGATGAAAAACTGTTTTTT
>TRBJ2-7|TRBD1|NA|TRBV13
CASSLRTGPGEQYF
TGTGCCAGCAGCCTCCGGACAGGCCCTGGAGAGCAGTACTTC
>TRBJ2-4|NA|NA|TRBV4-1
CASSQEGGAKNIQYF
TGCGCCAGCAGCCAAGAGGGAGGCGCCAAAAACATTCAGTACTTC
>TRBJ2-7|TRBD1|NA|TRBV7-9
CASSSRQGINEQYF
TGTGCCAGCAGCTCAAGACAGGGGATAAACGAGCAGTACTTC
>TRBJ2-7|TRBD2|once|TRBV4-3
CASSPGTSGYEQYF
TGCGCCAGCAGCCCGGGGACTAGCGGCTACGAGCAGTACTTC
>TRBJ2-5|TRBD2|NA|TRBV2
CATGLAGGRQETQYF
TGTGCCACCGGACTAGCGGGGGGGCGCCAAGAGACCCAGTACTTC
>TRBJ2-1|NA|NA|TRBV9
CASSVDRVDEQFF
TGTGCCAGCAGCGTAGACAGGGTCGATGAGCAGTTCTTC
>TRBJ2-3|NA|NA|TRBV7-8
CASSLAPAGTDTQYF
TGTGCCAGCAGCTTAGCGCCAGCTGGGACAGATACGCAGTATTTT
>TRBJ2-1|TRBD2|NA|TRBV30
CAWAGGPYNEQFF
TGTGCCTGGGCGGGGGGCCCCTACAATGAGCAGTTCTTC
>TRBJ2-7|NA|NA|TRBV5-4
CASSLGAGGYEQYF
TGTGCCAGCAGCCTGGGGGCCGGGGGATACGAGCAGTACTTC
>TRBJ2-7|NA|NA|TRBV4-1
CASSQVPDSEQYF
TGCGCCAGCAGCCAAGTCCCGGACAGCGAGCAGTACTTC
>TRBJ1-1|NA|NA|TRBV6-5
CASSYTGGDTEAFF
TGTGCCAGCAGTTACACCGGGGGGGACACTGAAGCTTTCTTT
>TRBJ2-5|TRBD1|NA|TRBV4-1
CASSQGWGTAEPQYF
TGCGCCAGCAGCCAAGGTTGGGGGACAGCCGAGCCTCAGTACTTC
>TRBJ1-2|NA|NA|TRBV13
CASSPSGTDYGYTF
TGTGCCAGCAGCCCCTCCGGGACTGATTATGGCTACACCTTC
>TRBJ1-5|NA|NA|TRBV15
CATSRDLGVRNQPQHF
TGTGCCACCAGCAGAGATCTAGGGGTTCGAAATCAGCCCCAGCATTTT
>TRBJ1-5|NA|NA|TRBV25-1
CASSEGQQGNQPQHF
TGTGCCAGCAGTGAAGGACAACAGGGCAATCAGCCCCAGCATTTT
>TRBJ1-1|NA|NA|TRBV6-1
CASSQTETEAFF
TGTGCCAGCAGTCAGACAGAGACTGAAGCTTTCTTT
>TRBJ1-2|TRBD1|once|TRBV7-9
CASSFPRQGAVGGYTF
TGTGCCAGCAGCTTTCCTCGACAGGGGGCAGTGGGTGGCTACACCTTC
>TRBJ2-1|NA|NA|TRBV5-1
CASGDPSNEQFF
TGCGCCAGCGGGGACCCCAGCAATGAGCAGTTCTTC
>TRBJ1-1|NA|NA|TRBV9
CASSVGPGGNTEAFF
TGTGCCAGCAGCGTGGGCCCGGGCGGGAACACTGAAGCTTTCTTT
>TRBJ2-7|TRBD1|NA|TRBV6-5
CASSRPGQLYEQYF
TGTGCCAGCAGTCGGCCGGGACAGTTATACGAGCAGTACTTC
>TRBJ2-3|NA|NA|TRBV29-1
CSVEGLLKTDTQYF
TGCAGCGTTGAAGGTCTACTAAAGACAGATACGCAGTATTTT
>TRBJ1-1|NA|few|TRBV30
CAWRSGLNTEAFF
TGTGCCTGGAGGAGTGGCTTGAACACTGAAGCTTTCTTT
>TRBJ2-1|NA|NA|TRBV27
CASSWGKLSNEQFF
TGTGCCAGCAGCTGGGGGAAACTGAGCAATGAGCAGTTCTTC
>TRBJ2-3|NA|NA|TRBV7-3
CASSLGGGPTDTQYF
TGTGCCAGCAGCTTAGGGGGGGGCCCCACAGATACGCAGTATTTT
>TRBJ2-5|NA|NA|TRBV7-9
CASSPPIFVETQYF
TGTGCCAGCAGCCCCCCAATCTTCGTAGAGACCCAGTACTTC
>TRBJ2-1|TRBD2|NA|TRBV2
CASRAGTSGGNEQFF
TGTGCCAGCAGAGCCGGGACTAGCGGGGGCAATGAGCAGTTCTTC
>TRBJ1-1|NA|NA|TRBV2
CASFWSLETEAFF
TGTGCCAGCTTCTGGAGTTTAGAGACTGAAGCTTTCTTT
>TRBJ1-4|TRBD1|once|TRBV6-6
CASSPGTGPEKLFF
TGTGCCAGCAGTCCCGGGACAGGGCCTGAAAAACTGTTTTTT
>TRBJ1-5|NA|NA|TRBV27
CASSLSLGNAQHF
TGTGCCAGCAGTTTATCTCTAGGGAATGCCCAGCATTTT
>TRBJ2-1|NA|few|TRBV5-4
CASSFGDNEQFF
TGTGCCAGCAGCTTTGGGGACAATGAGCAGTTCTTC
>TRBJ1-2|NA|NA|TRBV15
CATSRDPGDYGYTF
TGTGCCACCAGCAGAGATCCGGGGGACTATGGCTACACCTTC
>TRBJ2-1|TRBD1|once|TRBV7-2
CASSLSGTGSSYNEQFF
TGTGCCAGCAGCTTGTCGGGGACAGGGAGCTCCTACAATGAGCAGTTCTTC
>TRBJ2-7|TRBD1|many|TRBV30
CAWGQGLGYEQYF
TGTGCCTGGGGACAGGGTTTAGGCTACGAGCAGTACTTC
>TRBJ2-7|TRBD2|NA|TRBV7-6
CASSSGTSGSTYEQYF
TGTGCCAGCAGCTCCGGGACTAGCGGTTCAACCTACGAGCAGTACTTC
>TRBJ1-1|NA|once|TRBV7-9
CASSLTDGFNTEAFF
TGTGCCAGCAGCTTAACAGACGGATTCAACACTGAAGCTTTCTTT
>TRBJ2-5|TRBD2|once|TRBV19
CASSAGGSYETQYF
TGTGCCAGTAGTGCCGGGGGGTCGTATGAGACCCAGTACTTC
>TRBJ1-4|TRBD1|NA|TRBV4-1
CASSQDRAGGREKLFF
TGCGCCAGCAGCCAAGATCGGGCAGGGGGAAGGGAAAAACTGTTTTTT
>TRBJ2-7|NA|once|TRBV4-1
CASSQEADGSGYEQYF
TGCGCCAGCAGCCAAGAGGCCGATGGGTCTGGGTACGAGCAGTACTTC
>TRBJ2-3|TRBD2|NA|TRBV9
CASSYSGGVTDTQYF
TGTGCCAGCAGCTATAGCGGGGGGGTTACAGATACGCAGTATTTT
>TRBJ2-5|NA|NA|TRBV5-6
CASSAPPETQYF
TGTGCCAGCAGCGCGCCTCCAGAGACCCAGTACTTC
>TRBJ2-2|NA|NA|TRBV4-1
CASSPQHRFDGELFF
TGCGCCAGCAGCCCCCAACATCGGTTCGACGGGGAGCTGTTTTTT
>TRBJ1-2|NA|NA|TRBV6-6
CASWPTGPGYGYTF
TGTGCCAGCTGGCCCACAGGGCCGGGCTATGGCTACACCTTC
>TRBJ2-1|NA|NA|TRBV5-6
CASSLVSFLGHNEQFF
TGTGCCAGCAGCTTGGTGTCCTTCCTGGGCCACAATGAGCAGTTCTTC
>TRBJ2-7|TRBD2|once|TRBV4-1
CASSQTPGGLEQYF
TGCGCCAGCAGCCAAACTCCGGGAGGACTCGAGCAGTACTTC
>TRBJ2-7|NA|NA|TRBV7-9
CASSPRLSYEQYF
TGTGCCAGCAGCCCCAGACTGAGCTACGAGCAGTACTTC
>TRBJ1-2|TRBD1|NA|TRBV4-1
CASSQGPWTGYGYTF
TGCGCCAGCAGCCAAGGCCCTTGGACAGGGTACGGCTACACCTTC
>TRBJ2-3|NA|NA|TRBV6-5
CASSPGGDTQYF
TGTGCCAGCAGTCCTGGGGGAGATACGCAGTATTTT